Listed here are 10 T cell receptor beta chains from one sample, sequenced in a study of blood T cell repertoires in COVID-19. Libraries were prepared by immunoSEQ multiplex PCR; TCRdb keeps only in-frame clonotypes and omits some of them. This repertoire shows around 230,000 clones, more than 75% found once; its top ten account for roughly 3.3%. Sequenced: PBMCs or T cells enriched from blood (not recorded which). The source of these receptors is a woman in her 40s with acute COVID-19.

This clone was found a few times. V is TRBV7-8 and J is TRBJ2-3; TRBD2 agrees at 8 bases. The J segment lost 2 bases and the V segment lost 1 base, leaving 5 bases of the junction unmatched. The CDR3 extends over 16 amino acids. Germline CDR1 SGHVS, CDR2 FQNEAQ. DNA for the CDR3: TGTGCCAGCAGCTTAGTAGCGGGGTGGGACACAGATACGCAGTATTTT. It codes for CASSLVAGWDTDTQYF.

This chain connects TRBV11-3 to TRBJ2-1; 10 bases align to TRBD2. CDR3 size: 18 residues. Germline V lookup: CDR1 SGHNT, CDR2 YENEEA. The J segment lost 0 bases and the V segment lost 5 bases, leaving 10 bases of the junction unmatched. The DNA of the CDR3 is TGTGCCAGCAGCATTCGGACTAGCGGTCCTAGCTCCTACAATGAGCAGTTCTTC. It translates to CASSIRTSGPSSYNEQFF.

This chain uses TRBV4-1 with TRBJ2-1, with 7 bases that match TRBD2. Germline V lookup: CDR1 MGHRA, CDR2 YSYEKL. V was clipped by 0 bases and J by 9 bases; unmatched bases: 8. The CDR3 has 15 residues. DNA for the CDR3: TGCGCCAGCAGCCAAGATCGCGGGAGTCTTCTTGAGCAGTTCTTC. Encoded protein: CASSQDRGSLLEQFF.

The J gene is TRBJ2-2, the V gene TRBV6-5, with D possibly TRBD2 on 6 matching bases. V lost 1 base and J 0 bases, leaving 6 bases between the germline ends. CDR3 length: 15 residues. Germline CDR1 and CDR2: MNHEY and SVGAGI. The CDR3 DNA reads as TGTGCCAGCAGTTACTTAGCGGCGAACACCGGGGAGCTGTTTTTT. Its translation: CASSYLAANTGELFF.

V and J are TRBV11-3 and TRBJ1-1; 7 bases are shared with TRBD1. Trimming removed 5 bases from V and 11 bases from J; junction bases left unmatched: 11. The CDR3 contains 13 residues. From germline, CDR1 is SGHNT and CDR2 YENEEA. For the CDR3, the DNA is TGTGCCAGCAGCCGCATAACAGGGGAGCGGGCTTTCTTT. It is translated as CASSRITGERAFF.

The J gene is TRBJ2-1, the V gene TRBV15; 9 bases match TRBD2. The CDR3 covers 15 residues. V gave up 6 bases and J gave up 0 bases; unmatched junction bases: 3. The germline CDR1 and CDR2 sequences are LNHNV and YYDKDF (reference sequence). This chain's CDR3 is CATSSGGSSYNEQFF. CDR3 nucleotides: TGTGCCACCAGTAGCGGGGGAAGCTCCTACAATGAGCAGTTCTTC.

This clone is a singleton in its sample. The J gene is TRBJ2-7, the V gene TRBV27; 9 bases line up with TRBD1. Germline CDR1 reads MNHEY; CDR2 reads SMNVEV (reference sequence). CDR3 size: 15 residues. The V gene end was trimmed by 3 bases and the J gene end by 5 bases; junction bases not matched to a gene: 8. The CDR3 region is CASSFRTGQGHEQYF. The CDR3 DNA reads as TGTGCCAGCAGTTTTCGTACTGGACAGGGGCACGAGCAGTACTTC.

The V and J genes are TRBV27 and TRBJ2-1; 7 bases line up with TRBD2. J gave up 9 bases and V 0 bases, and 8 bases lay outside the gene matches. This CDR3 region has 15 residues. Germline V gene lookup returns CDR1 MNHEY and CDR2 SMNVEV (reference sequence). CDR3 DNA: TGTGCCAGCAGTTTATCGGTCACTAGCGCGACTGAGCAGTTCTTC. Encoded protein: CASSLSVTSATEQFF.

The chain carries TRBV6-5 and TRBJ2-2; tentative D call: TRBD1 (5 bases). The CDR3 runs to 15 residues. Deletions cut 2 bases from V and 4 bases from J, with 11 bases between. Germline V gene sequence: CDR1 MNHEY, CDR2 SVGAGI. CDR3 residues: CASSYTGLITGELFF. In DNA, the CDR3 is TGTGCCAGCAGTTACACAGGCTTAATCACCGGGGAGCTGTTTTTT.

The chain links TRBV5-6 to TRBJ2-3; 9 positions match TRBD2. V lost 0 bases, J lost 3 bases, and 2 bases stayed unmatched. Germline CDR1 and CDR2: SGHDT and YYEEEE. The CDR3 is made up of 15 amino acids. CDR3 loop: CASSLDLAGTDTQYF. For the CDR3, the DNA is TGTGCCAGCAGCTTGGACCTAGCGGGGACAGATACGCAGTATTTT. Full variable domain (rest looked up from reference TRBV5-6 and TRBJ2-3): DAGVTQSPTHLIKTRGQQVTLRCSPKSGHDTVSWYQQALGQGPQFIFQYYEEEERQRGNFPDRFSGHQFPNYSSELNVNALLLGDSALYLCASSLDLAGTDTQYFGPGTRLTVL.